These T cell receptor beta chains were read from a single sample in a study of cytomegalovirus exposure and HLA in healthy donors. TCRdb's table, derived via immunoSEQ multiplex PCR, lists solely in-frame clones and lacks some. The sample consists of roughly 69,000 clones, around 73% of them appearing once. Sequencing was carried out using PBMCs. The receptor source for this set is a man over 45 in good health and CMV-seronegative. Both conserved end residues are part of each CDR3. D genes are given only for firm matches. Some rows have no size entry. The others give once, few or many, or a class for an expanded clone.

D,V,J,size,CDR3,DNA
NA,TRBV27,TRBJ1-6,few,CASRQENSPLHF,TGTGCCAGCAGACAGGAAAATTCACCCCTCCACTTT
NA,TRBV18,TRBJ1-4,NA,CASSPGSAGEKLFF,TGTGCCAGCTCACCCGGGTCAGCCGGTGAAAAACTGTTTTTT
NA,TRBV30,TRBJ2-7,NA,CAWGQSWGQYF,TGTGCCTGGGGACAGTCATGGGGGCAGTACTTC
TRBD2,TRBV29-1,TRBJ2-1,NA,CSVGGGGYNEQFF,TGCAGCGTAGGCGGGGGGGGATACAATGAGCAGTTCTTC
TRBD1,TRBV9,TRBJ2-7,NA,CASSATGQGPSYEQYF,TGTGCCAGCAGCGCAACAGGACAGGGACCATCCTACGAGCAGTACTTC
TRBD2,TRBV19,TRBJ2-3,NA,CASKTSGDTDTQYF,TGTGCCAGTAAGACTAGCGGGGACACAGATACGCAGTATTTT
TRBD1,TRBV6-5,TRBJ1-1,NA,CASSPGGKGTEAFF,TGTGCCAGCAGTCCAGGGGGCAAGGGTACTGAAGCTTTCTTT
TRBD1,TRBV7-3,TRBJ1-1,NA,CASSPGTGRNTEAFF,TGTGCCAGCAGCCCAGGGACAGGGAGGAACACTGAAGCTTTCTTT
NA,TRBV4-2,TRBJ1-1,few,CASSQIATGFNTEAFF,TGTGCCAGCAGCCAGATAGCAACAGGGTTTAACACTGAAGCTTTCTTT
NA,TRBV6-1,TRBJ1-1,few,CASTGNTEAFF,TGTGCCAGTACGGGGAACACTGAAGCTTTCTTT
TRBD1,TRBV18,TRBJ2-7,NA,CASSPAGTGVEQYF,TGTGCCAGCTCACCCGCGGGGACAGGGGTTGAGCAGTACTTC
NA,TRBV30,TRBJ1-3,NA,CAWRRRQEYSGNTIYF,TGTGCCTGGAGAAGGAGGCAGGAATACTCTGGAAACACCATATATTTT
TRBD1,TRBV10-3,TRBJ2-7,NA,CAIKGGRESTGQKQYF,TGTGCCATCAAAGGGGGAAGGGAATCGACAGGGCAAAAGCAGTACTTC
NA,TRBV7-8,TRBJ2-2,NA,CAGREQNTGELFF,TGTGCCGGCCGTGAACAGAACACCGGGGAGCTGTTTTTT
NA,TRBV15,TRBJ2-1,NA,CATSREGQTGRSSYNEQFF,TGTGCCACCAGCAGAGAGGGGCAGACAGGCCGATCATCCTACAATGAGCAGTTCTTC
TRBD2,TRBV9,TRBJ2-2,NA,CASSVVSGGATGELFF,TGTGCCAGCAGCGTAGTTTCCGGGGGGGCCACCGGGGAGCTGTTTTTT
TRBD1,TRBV9,TRBJ1-5,NA,CASSLDRDGPQHF,TGTGCCAGCAGCCTAGACAGGGACGGGCCCCAGCATTTT
NA,TRBV7-8,TRBJ2-7,NA,CATTTGRSGSYEQYF,TGTGCCACCACGACTGGGCGGAGCGGGTCCTACGAGCAGTACTTC
NA,TRBV7-2,TRBJ1-6,few,CASSPRAGLRNSPLHF,TGTGCCAGCAGCCCTCGGGCAGGACTTCGTAATTCACCCCTCCACTTT
TRBD1,TRBV6-5,TRBJ1-1,few,CASRGGGDRVFF,TGTGCCAGCAGGGGGGGTGGGGACAGGGTTTTCTTT
TRBD2,TRBV5-1,TRBJ2-2,NA,CASSLAAAGGPTGELFF,TGCGCCAGCAGCTTGGCCGCGGCGGGGGGGCCCACCGGGGAGCTGTTTTTT
NA,TRBV2,TRBJ2-2,NA,CASRKGLALNTGELFF,TGTGCCAGCAGGAAGGGACTGGCCCTTAACACCGGGGAGCTGTTTTTT
NA,TRBV19,TRBJ2-7,NA,CASRPAGTAYEQYF,TGTGCCAGTAGACCCGCCGGCACAGCCTACGAGCAGTACTTC
TRBD2,TRBV6-5,TRBJ2-5,few,CASSFLGLAGQETQYF,TGTGCCAGCAGTTTCCTCGGACTAGCGGGGCAAGAGACCCAGTACTTC
NA,TRBV6-4,TRBJ2-1,few,CASSEGEGGNEQFF,TGTGCCAGCAGTGAGGGAGAAGGGGGCAATGAGCAGTTCTTC
NA,TRBV5-1,TRBJ1-1,NA,CASSLAPGGTEAFF,TGCGCCAGCAGCTTGGCCCCCGGAGGGACTGAAGCTTTCTTT
NA,TRBV5-6,TRBJ1-1,NA,CASSSRDMLMNTEAFF,TGTGCCAGCAGCTCCAGGGACATGCTGATGAACACTGAAGCTTTCTTT
NA,TRBV11-1,TRBJ1-1,NA,CASSSEAVYTEAFF,TGTGCCAGCAGCTCGGAGGCCGTCTACACTGAAGCTTTCTTT
TRBD2,TRBV30,TRBJ2-3,NA,CAWTPGGSTDTQYF,TGTGCCTGGACCCCCGGGGGGAGTACAGATACGCAGTATTTT
NA,TRBV2,TRBJ2-1,NA,CASSRRGNEQFF,TGTGCCAGCAGCCGTCGGGGGAATGAGCAGTTCTTC
NA,TRBV30,TRBJ1-5,once,CALQGQSNQPQHF,TGTGCCTTGCAAGGACAGTCAAATCAGCCCCAGCATTTT
TRBD1,TRBV4-1,TRBJ1-6,NA,CASRTGQGNSPLHF,TGCGCCAGCAGAACCGGACAGGGGAATTCACCCCTCCACTTT
NA,TRBV10-2,TRBJ1-1,NA,CASSESGGNTEAFF,TGCGCCAGCAGTGAGTCGGGGGGTAACACTGAAGCTTTCTTT
NA,TRBV5-6,TRBJ2-4,NA,CASSLASRGNIQYF,TGTGCCAGCAGCTTGGCCTCTAGGGGAAACATTCAGTACTTC
NA,TRBV14,TRBJ2-2,NA,CASTNSLPTGELFF,TGTGCCAGCACCAACTCGTTACCGACCGGGGAGCTGTTTTTT
NA,TRBV5-6,TRBJ2-3,NA,CASSLADTQYF,TGTGCCAGCAGCCTCGCAGATACGCAGTATTTT
NA,TRBV5-1,TRBJ2-1,NA,CASSLIQGVAEQFF,TGCGCCAGCAGCTTGATACAGGGAGTTGCTGAGCAGTTCTTC
NA,TRBV10-3,TRBJ2-1,NA,CAIIGGLFNEQFF,TGTGCCATCATCGGAGGCCTTTTCAATGAGCAGTTCTTC
TRBD1,TRBV5-5,TRBJ1-5,few,CASSRWDRGVPYQPQHF,TGTGCCAGCAGCCGGTGGGACAGGGGCGTCCCATATCAGCCCCAGCATTTT
NA,TRBV6-1,TRBJ1-1,NA,CASRGLNTEAFF,TGTGCCAGCAGGGGCCTGAACACTGAAGCTTTCTTT
TRBD1,TRBV19,TRBJ2-2,NA,CASSIRTGAAGELFF,TGTGCCAGTAGTATCAGGACAGGGGCGGCCGGGGAGCTGTTTTTT
TRBD2,TRBV12-5,TRBJ2-5,NA,CASGPEGLAGGPGTQYF,TGTGCTAGTGGTCCCGAGGGACTAGCGGGGGGACCCGGGACCCAGTACTTC
NA,TRBV6-5,TRBJ1-2,few,CASSYAGTGYTF,TGTGCCAGCAGTTACGCGGGGACCGGCTACACCTTC
NA,TRBV7-9,TRBJ2-3,NA,CASSSQAGGFGDTQYF,TGTGCCAGCAGCTCACAAGCGGGTGGGTTTGGAGATACGCAGTATTTT
TRBD1,TRBV10-2,TRBJ1-4,NA,CASGAGGNEKLFF,TGCGCCAGCGGGGCAGGGGGAAATGAAAAACTGTTTTTT
TRBD2,TRBV20-1,TRBJ2-4,NA,CSAGRGSTQYF,TGCAGTGCGGGGCGGGGGAGCACTCAGTACTTC
NA,TRBV7-8,TRBJ1-3,NA,CASSLLPPQGLSGNTIYF,TGTGCCAGCAGCTTATTACCCCCCCAGGGCCTCTCTGGAAACACCATATATTTT
TRBD1,TRBV5-8,TRBJ2-5,once,CASSGGTGRKETQYF,TGTGCCAGCAGCGGGGGGACAGGAAGAAAAGAGACCCAGTACTTC
NA,TRBV19,TRBJ1-5,NA,CASSKTTPTYQPQHF,TGTGCCAGTAGTAAAACGACACCCACCTATCAGCCCCAGCATTTT
TRBD1,TRBV10-3,TRBJ2-3,NA,CAIIGVQGASTDTQYF,TGTGCCATCATAGGCGTTCAGGGGGCAAGCACAGATACGCAGTATTTT
TRBD2,TRBV27,TRBJ2-1,NA,CASRSGGGYNEQFF,TGTGCCAGCAGGTCCGGGGGGGGCTACAATGAGCAGTTCTTC